This passage covers 24 T cell receptor beta chains from one sample sequenced in a study of blood T cell repertoires in COVID-19. The method was immunoSEQ multiplex PCR; TCRdb's version includes in-frame clones alone and lacks a portion of them. The top ten hold roughly 5% of the sample, which has around 99,000 clones, 75% to 95% seen once. The sequenced sample consisted of peripheral blood. The receptors were sampled from a man between 50 and 59 years old with acute or convalescent COVID-19.

This clone has at least ten counts. The J gene is TRBJ1-1, the V gene TRBV7-9; 7 nucleotides line up with TRBD1. The CDR3 is 16 residues long. Germline trimming cut 1 base from V and 1 base from J; bases unmatched to any gene: 6. From germline, CDR1 is SEHNR and CDR2 FQNEAQ (reference sequence). CDR3 sequence reads: CASSLGQGEGNTEAFF. The CDR3 DNA is TGTGCCAGCAGCTTAGGACAGGGAGAAGGGAACACTGAAGCTTTCTTT.

The V and J genes are TRBV6-5 and TRBJ1-2; D remains ambiguous. Germline V gives CDR1 MNHEY, CDR2 SVGAGI. CDR3 length: 11 residues. The ends were cut back, 6 bases at V and 8 bases at J, with 10 bases in the middle. CDR3 sequence reads: CASSNAWGYTF. DNA of the CDR3: TGTGCCAGCAGCAACGCGTGGGGCTACACCTTC.

V is TRBV19 and J is TRBJ2-1; TRBD2 might be the D (7 bases). The germline CDR1 and CDR2 sequences are LNHDA and SQIVND (reference sequence). CDR3 size: 16 residues. V lost 0 bases to trimming and J lost 8 bases, with 17 bases between them. The CDR3 sequence: CASSIEGGGSFDEQFF. The CDR3 region has the DNA TGTGCCAGTAGTATAGAGGGGGGGGGCAGCTTTGATGAGCAGTTCTTC. The full variable domain, its missing parts supplied by reference TRBV19 and TRBJ2-1, is DGGITQSPKYLFRKEGQNVTLSCEQNLNHDAMYWYRQDPGQGLRLIYYSQIVNDFQKGDIAEGYSVSREKKESFPLTVTSAQKNPTAFYLCASSIEGGGSFDEQFFGPGTRLTVL.

V gene TRBV7-8 combines with J gene TRBJ2-1, with TRBD2 matching over 7 bases. The germline V gene encodes CDR1 SGHVS and CDR2 FQNEAQ. This CDR3 is 16 amino acids long. V dropped 0 bases and J dropped 6; count of bases not matched to a gene: 8. The CDR3 protein is CASSLANYRGVNEQFF. CDR3 bases: TGTGCCAGCAGCTTAGCCAACTATCGGGGGGTCAATGAGCAGTTCTTC.

V and J are TRBV6-4 and TRBJ2-1; a possible D gene is TRBD2 (5 bases). This CDR3 spans 13 amino acids. Per germline, CDR1 MRHNA and CDR2 SNTAGT. Trimming stripped 5 bases from V and 3 bases from J, with 8 bases between. CDR3 nucleotides: TGTGCCAGCAGTAGCGGCCTCTACAATGAGCAGTTCTTC. Translated: CASSSGLYNEQFF.

The genes are TRBV11-2 and TRBJ1-6; 9 nucleotides match TRBD1. V gave up 5 bases and J gave up 9 bases; unmatched junction bases: 14. CDR3 length: 17 amino acids. CDR1 SGHAT and CDR2 FQNNGV come from the germline V gene. CDR3 protein: CASSHGTGNWQGSPLHF. In DNA form, the CDR3 reads TGTGCCAGCAGCCACGGGACAGGGAACTGGCAGGGTTCACCCCTCCACTTT.

This clone was seen once. This chain uses TRBV7-8 with TRBJ1-2; TRBD1 matches 9 bases. The germline V gene has CDR1 SGHVS and CDR2 FQNEAQ. V lost 6 bases, J lost 6 bases, and 11 bases stayed unmatched. The CDR3 contains 15 residues. The CDR3 DNA reads as TGTGCCAGCAGTACCCCTATTTGGACAGGGGATGGCTACACCTTC. This translates into CASSTPIWTGDGYTF.

This chain connects TRBV6-5 to TRBJ2-1, with TRBD2 identical over 10 bases. Germline CDR1 MNHEY, CDR2 SVGAGI. This CDR3 spans 13 amino acids. With V trimmed by 5 bases and J by 10 bases, 5 bases remained unmatched. CDR3: CASSLRLAGEQFF. DNA of the CDR3: TGTGCCAGCAGTCTACGACTAGCGGGCGAGCAGTTCTTC.

The V gene is TRBV19, the J gene TRBJ1-3, with 8 positions matching TRBD1. V dropped 4 bases and J dropped 3; count of bases not matched to a gene: 5. The CDR3 spans 15 residues. Germline V gene sequence: CDR1 LNHDA, CDR2 SQIVND (reference sequence). CDR3 nucleotide sequence: TGTGCCAGTAGTAGTGGGACAGGACATGGAAACACCATATATTTT. It specifies CASSSGTGHGNTIYF.

The chain has TRBV19 and TRBJ1-1; D remains ambiguous. Trimming took off 3 bases at V and 7 bases at J, with 9 bases between the two ends. This CDR3 is built from 12 residues. Looked up from germline, CDR1 is LNHDA and CDR2 is SQIVND (reference sequence). DNA for the CDR3: TGTGCCAGTAGTATGCCGAGACTTGAAGCTTTCTTT. It specifies CASSMPRLEAFF.

This chain connects TRBV18 to TRBJ2-1, with a possible D match to TRBD1 (6 bases). The germline V gene has CDR1 KGHSH and CDR2 LQKENI. Deletions cut 5 bases from V and 10 bases from J, with 9 bases between. This CDR3 is 11 amino acids long. The CDR3 DNA follows: TGTGCCAGCTCATCTGGACAGGAGCAGTTCTTC. This sequence encodes CASSSGQEQFF.

This chain links TRBV18 with TRBJ1-5; maybe TRBD1 (6 bases). The CDR3 runs to 14 residues. Germline V gives CDR1 KGHSH, CDR2 LQKENI. With 4 bases removed from V and 11 bases from J, the gap between germline ends came to 18 bases. In DNA, the CDR3 is TGTGCCAGCTCACGGGACACCACGGGGTCGGCCCAGCATTTT. Translation gives CASSRDTTGSAQHF.

The table lists this clone with a count of one. This chain links TRBV18 with TRBJ1-3; TRBD1 matches at 11 bases. CDR1 is KGHSH and CDR2 is LQKENI in the germline V gene. Unmatched junction bases numbered 3, after V lost 5 bases and J lost 0 bases. The CDR3 runs to 16 residues. The CDR3 is CASSSGTGGSGNTIYF. CDR3 sequence (DNA): TGTGCCAGCTCATCCGGGACAGGGGGCTCTGGAAACACCATATATTTT.

The genes are TRBV12-3 or TRBV12-4 and TRBJ1-1; no reliable D call. The V end was cut by 5 bases, the J end by 5 bases, with 12 bases between. This CDR3 is 13 amino acids long. The CDR3 sequence: CASSRVGSTEAFF. CDR3 DNA sequence: TGTGCCAGCAGTCGGGTGGGGAGTACTGAAGCTTTCTTT.

This clone was recorded once. V and J are TRBV2 and TRBJ1-1; D might be TRBD1 (5 bases). CDR3 length equals 16 residues. Trimming pared 8 bases from V and 10 bases from J, leaving 29 bases between. Germline loops: CDR1 SNHLY, CDR2 FYNNEI. CDR3 nucleotides: TGTGCCAGCGGGGCCGTCTCGACAGCATTCCCCGATCGAGCTTTCTTT. Amino acid sequence: CASGAVSTAFPDRAFF.

V usage is TRBV7-2 and J usage is TRBJ2-7; TRBD2 matches at 9 bases. This CDR3 has 15 amino acids. Germline CDR1 and CDR2: SGHTA and FQGNSA. Trimming cost V 5 bases and J 6 bases; bases outside gene matches: 11. CDR3 in amino acids: CASSLNSGRGREQYF. The CDR3 coding sequence is TGTGCCAGCAGCCTAAATAGCGGGAGAGGTCGCGAGCAGTACTTC. The full variable domain, with the rest looked up from reference TRBV7-2 and TRBJ2-7, is GAGVSQSPSNKVTEKGKDVELRCDPISGHTALYWYRQSLGQGLEFLIYFQGNSAPDKSGLPSDRFSAERTGGSVSTLTIQRTQQEDSAVYLCASSLNSGRGREQYFGPGTRLTVT.

CDR3 bases: TGTGCCAGCAGCCAAACCCGGACAGGCCTCAATCAGCCCCAGCATTTT. It translates to CASSQTRTGLNQPQHF. The rearrangement uses TRBV3-1 (or the pseudogene TRBV3-2) and TRBJ1-5; 7 bases line up with TRBD1. The CDR3 sequence is 16 residues long. Per the germline V gene, CDR1 is LGHDT and CDR2 is YNNKEL (reference sequence). Trimming at V came to 2 bases and at J to 3 bases, leaving 7 bases not matched to a gene.

The chain uses TRBV27 and TRBJ2-7; 8 nucleotides agree with TRBD2. Germline loops: CDR1 MNHEY, CDR2 SMNVEV (reference sequence). The CDR3 is made up of 15 amino acids. Trimming removed 4 bases from V and 5 bases from J; junction bases left unmatched: 10. The CDR3: CASSWGLAGSHEQYF. The CDR3 bases are TGTGCCAGCAGTTGGGGCCTAGCGGGTTCCCACGAGCAGTACTTC.

The CDR3 nucleotides are TGTGCCAGCAGCCCCCTAGCGGGAAGCACCGGGGAGCTGTTTTTT. Protein product: CASSPLAGSTGELFF. The chain recombines TRBV6-5 with TRBJ2-2; TRBD2 agrees at 9 bases. The CDR3 has 15 amino acids. V trimming: 6 bases; J trimming: 4 bases; junction bases outside the gene matches: 6. Germline V gene data show CDR1 as MNHEY and CDR2 as SVGAGI.

The chain recombines TRBV12-5 with TRBJ1-1; D is unresolved. Trimming cost V 0 bases and J 7 bases, with 6 bases left between them. Germline V CDR1 and CDR2: LGHNT, FRNRAP. The CDR3 is 12 residues long. As DNA, the CDR3 is TGTGCTAGTGGTTTGGTACGTAGTGAAGCTTTCTTT. Translation gives CASGLVRSEAFF.

The chain uses TRBV7-2 and TRBJ1-2, with D tentatively TRBD1 (6 bases). CDR3 length: 14 residues. Trimming stripped 8 bases from V and 3 bases from J, with 16 bases between. Germline values: CDR1 SGHTA, CDR2 FQGNSA. CDR3 nucleotides: TGTGCCAGCGGGAGGGGGAACCTCGACTATGGCTACACCTTC. Translation gives CASGRGNLDYGYTF.

V gene TRBV4-1 combines with J gene TRBJ2-1; D is ambiguous. V lost 4 bases and J 0 bases, leaving 10 bases between the germline ends. Germline V gene sequence: CDR1 MGHRA, CDR2 YSYEKL. CDR3 length equals 15 residues. The CDR3 is CASSPLADSYNEQFF. CDR3 DNA sequence: TGCGCCAGCAGCCCGCTGGCGGACTCCTACAATGAGCAGTTCTTC.

CDR3 DNA sequence: TGTGCCAGCAGCCTCGGAAGGGGGGGAGATACGCAGTATTTT. Protein product: CASSLGRGGDTQYF. V usage is TRBV6-5 and J usage is TRBJ2-3; D is possibly TRBD2 (7 bases). Deletions cut 6 bases from V and 5 bases from J, with 15 bases between. The CDR3 is 14 residues long. Germline values: CDR1 MNHEY, CDR2 SVGAGI.

This sequence joins TRBV7-7 and TRBJ1-2; a possible D gene is TRBD1 (6 bases). V was shortened by 5 bases and J by 5 bases, with 18 bases between the two germline ends. The germline CDR1 and CDR2 sequences are SSHAT and FNYEAQ (reference sequence). The CDR3 loop spans 15 amino acids. The CDR3 loop reads CASSVKGQAVYGYTF. The CDR3 bases are TGTGCCAGCAGCGTCAAGGGACAAGCGGTTTATGGCTACACCTTC.